This TCR beta chain was documented in a study of OX40 agonist ivuxolimab in advanced cancers. About the research overall: Cohort: about 82% men, mean age about 60, aged roughly 23 to 90.

The junction had 12 bases not matched to a gene; V was cut back by 5 bases and J by 6 bases. CDR3 size: 15 residues. In germline, CDR1 is SGHRS, CDR2 YFSETQ. Findings and limits, study-wide: The study did not work out the antigen specificity of the expanded peripheral T cells.

Sequenced by immunoSEQ multiplex PCR; TCRdb stores in-frame clones only, minus some. The table records tens of thousands of clones, approximately 84% of them present only once. This clone was recorded only once. What it recognizes is unknown. This clonotype originated in an adult with an advanced solid tumor such as melanoma, head and neck, liver or kidney cancer. The chain links TRBV5-1 to TRBJ2-7, with 9 nucleotides matching TRBD2. This sample comprised CD4+ or CD8+ T cells sorted from blood, obtained in a trial of the OX40 agonist ivuxolimab. In DNA form, the CDR3 reads TGCGCCAGCAGTATGGAACCGGGACTAGCTGGCGAGCAGTACTTC. Translation gives CASSMEPGLAGEQYF. The variable domain in full, completed from reference TRBV5-1 and TRBJ2-7, reads KAGVTQTPRYLIKTRGQQVTLSCSPISGHRSVSWYQQTPGQGLQFLFEYFSETQRNKGNFPGRFSGRQFSNSRSEMNVSTLELGDSALYLCASSMEPGLAGEQYFGPGTRLTVT.